Below, 8 T cell receptor beta chains from the same sample are listed, as sequenced in a study of cytomegalovirus exposure and HLA in healthy donors. PCR primers comprised 60 Vbeta and 13 Jbeta primers. TCRdb keeps only in-frame clones here, not all; method: immunoSEQ multiplex PCR. Of tens of thousands of clones listed, 78% are singletons. Input material: PBMCs. The receptor set was obtained from a female donor in good health and CMV-seronegative.

This chain uses TRBV7-9 with TRBJ1-1, with D possibly matching TRBD1 (6 bases). This CDR3 is built from 15 residues. Trimming removed 5 bases at V and 0 bases at J, with 13 bases between. Per the germline V gene, CDR1 is SEHNR and CDR2 is FQNEAQ (reference sequence). The CDR3 protein is CASSPRQEMNTEAFF. CDR3 DNA sequence: TGTGCCAGCAGCCCTCGACAGGAAATGAACACTGAAGCTTTCTTT.

Only one count was recorded for this clone. The V and J genes are TRBV5-1 and TRBJ2-2; 11 positions match TRBD1. This CDR3 region has 16 residues. Trimming took 4 bases from V and 4 from J; bases not matched to a gene: 6. The germline V gene has CDR1 SGHRS and CDR2 YFSETQ. DNA for the CDR3: TGCGCCAGCAGCCTTGGACAGGGGGCGCCCACCGGGGAGCTGTTTTTT. As protein: CASSLGQGAPTGELFF.

This clone occurred a few times. V and J are TRBV6-5 and TRBJ1-1; possibly TRBD1 for D (6 bases). V lost 2 bases to trimming and J lost 1 base, with 11 bases between them. The CDR3 has 15 residues. Germline V gene sequence: CDR1 MNHEY, CDR2 SVGAGI. The CDR3 sequence is CASSYLYRANTEAFF. The CDR3 DNA is TGTGCCAGCAGTTACCTCTACAGGGCGAACACTGAAGCTTTCTTT.

The chain combines TRBV4-3 with TRBJ2-1; a weak D match, TRBD1 (6 bases). Germline loops: CDR1 LGHNA, CDR2 YSLEER. V was shortened by 0 bases and J by 5 bases, with 8 bases between the two germline ends. The CDR3 has 14 residues. Here the CDR3 reads CASSQDRGNNEQFF. CDR3 nucleotide sequence: TGCGCCAGCAGCCAAGACAGGGGAAACAATGAGCAGTTCTTC.

The V gene is TRBV11-3, the J gene TRBJ2-5, with D unclear. Trimming cost V 0 bases and J 4 bases, with 6 bases left between them. The CDR3 has 13 residues. Germline V gene lookup returns CDR1 SGHNT and CDR2 YENEEA. The CDR3 sequence: CASSLDFRETQYF. As DNA, the CDR3 is TGTGCCAGCAGCTTAGACTTCAGAGAGACCCAGTACTTC.

V and J are TRBV5-1 and TRBJ2-7, with 8 positions matching TRBD1. CDR3 length: 15 amino acids. After removal of 3 bases from V and 1 base from J, the junction contained 6 bases not matched to a gene. CDR1 is SGHRS, CDR2 YFSETQ, per germline. The CDR3 sequence is CASSSDRALSYEQYF. CDR3 nucleotides: TGCGCCAGCAGCTCGGACAGGGCCCTATCCTACGAGCAGTACTTC.

In regard to this clone: Other DNA sequences from this sample encode an identical CDR3 as well. V and J are TRBV4-2 and TRBJ2-7; 10 bases fit TRBD2. V trimming: 4 bases; J trimming: 2 bases; junction bases outside the gene matches: 20. Germline V gene sequence: CDR1 LGHNA, CDR2 YNFKEQ. This CDR3 spans 20 amino acids. The CDR3 reads CASSPRRLAGESRTPYEQYF. The CDR3 region has the DNA TGTGCCAGCAGCCCGCGCCGACTAGCGGGCGAATCCCGGACGCCCTACGAGCAGTACTTC.

The V gene is TRBV25-1, the J gene TRBJ2-2; D uncertain. Trimming left V 1 base short and J 8 bases short, with 5 bases between. Germline lookup yields CDR1 MGHDK and CDR2 SYGVNS. This CDR3 is 12 amino acids long. The CDR3 loop is CASSEFSGELFF. CDR3 DNA sequence: TGTGCCAGCAGTGAATTTTCTGGGGAGCTGTTTTTT.